This T cell receptor beta chain was recorded in a study of early T cells in non-severe SARS-CoV-2 infection. Study details: Bulk RNA from unsorted whole blood was sequenced; chains were unpaired. Overall study results and limits: Missing private and CD4 specificities, VDJdb matching favored anti-spike CD8 responses.

Germline loops: CDR1 SGHRS, CDR2 YFSETQ. The CDR3 spans 16 residues. V gave up 4 bases and J gave up 7 bases; unmatched junction bases: 11. Unique molecular identifiers were attached to individual cDNA molecules. Each CDR3 protein is one row after TCRdb ran MiXCR on the 5' RACE reads. The data show 80,000 or so distinct CDR3 sequences, approximately 6% seen once. As for this clonotype: Its cognate antigen is unknown.

The receptor was isolated from an adult who was a healthcare worker with PCR-confirmed SARS-CoV-2 infection or an uninfected control (not recorded which). J is TRBJ2-3 and V is TRBV5-1, with 11 bases identical to TRBD2. Input material: whole blood. CDR3 sequence reads: CASSTTSGGPLNTQYF. CDR3 coding DNA: TGCGCCAGCAGCACAACTAGCGGGGGCCCATTAAATACGCAGTATTTT.